A selection of T cell receptor beta chains follows, all from one sample in a study. TCRdb recomputed calls from the 5' RACE reads with MiXCR, one row per CDR3 protein. The sample contains approximately 6,200 distinct CDR3 sequences, around a third of which appear only once. The sequenced sample was naive CD4+ T cells sorted from a lymph node. These receptor sequences come from a female donor with breast cancer. Each CDR3 is given with its conserved first and last residue. D genes are given only for firm matches. Not every row has a clone size; where given, it reads once, few, many or a size class.

j_gene: TRBJ1-4
v_gene: TRBV5-1
d_gene: .
abundance: few
CDR3aa: CASSLSATGLNEKLFF
CDR3nt: TGCGCCAGCAGCTTGTCCGCGACAGGACTTAATGAAAAACTGTTTTTT

j_gene: TRBJ1-2
v_gene: TRBV20-1
d_gene: .
abundance: large
CDR3aa: CSARQANYGYTF
CDR3nt: TGCAGTGCTCGACAGGCGAACTATGGCTACACCTTC

j_gene: TRBJ2-7
v_gene: TRBV4-2
d_gene: TRBD2
abundance: few
CDR3aa: CASSQAGLAGGGYEQYF
CDR3nt: TGTGCCAGCAGCCAAGCGGGACTAGCGGGAGGAGGCTACGAGCAGTACTTC

j_gene: TRBJ1-2
v_gene: TRBV10-3
d_gene: .
abundance: medium-sized
CDR3aa: CAIRSDSNYGYTF
CDR3nt: TGTGCCATCAGGAGCGACTCTAACTATGGCTACACCTTC

j_gene: TRBJ2-7
v_gene: TRBV5-1
d_gene: .
abundance: .
CDR3aa: CASSLVSPPYEQYF
CDR3nt: TGCGCCAGCAGCTTGGTTTCGCCCCCCTACGAGCAGTACTTC

j_gene: TRBJ2-1
v_gene: TRBV4-2
d_gene: .
abundance: .
CDR3aa: CASSQVAVSYIEQFF
CDR3nt: TGTGCCAGCAGCCAAGTCGCGGTTTCCTACATTGAGCAGTTCTTC

j_gene: TRBJ1-1
v_gene: TRBV29-1
d_gene: .
abundance: once
CDR3aa: CSVEQQIVTEAFF
CDR3nt: TGCAGCGTTGAACAACAGATCGTCACTGAAGCTTTTTTT

j_gene: TRBJ2-2
v_gene: TRBV4-3
d_gene: TRBD2
abundance: few
CDR3aa: CASSQVGRTSPTGELFF
CDR3nt: TGCGCCAGCAGCCAAGTTGGGAGGACTAGCCCCACCGGGGAGCTGTTTTTT

j_gene: TRBJ1-2
v_gene: TRBV6-5
d_gene: .
abundance: .
CDR3aa: CASSRVLNYGYTF
CDR3nt: TGTGCCAGCAGTCGCGTCCTTAACTATGGCTACACCTTC

j_gene: TRBJ2-1
v_gene: TRBV20-1
d_gene: .
abundance: few
CDR3aa: CSGGQVYNEQFF
CDR3nt: TGCAGTGGAGGGCAGGTCTACAATGAGCAGTTCTTC

j_gene: TRBJ1-3
v_gene: TRBV6-5
d_gene: TRBD1
abundance: medium-sized
CDR3aa: CASSYSILDRALKGNTIYF
CDR3nt: TGTGCCAGCAGTTACTCGATTCTGGACAGGGCGTTGAAGGGAAACACCATATATTTT

j_gene: TRBJ1-1
v_gene: TRBV7-3
d_gene: .
abundance: few
CDR3aa: CASSTGANTKAFF
CDR3nt: TGTGCCAGCAGCACCGGGGCGAACACTAAAGCTTTCTTT

j_gene: TRBJ2-7
v_gene: TRBV21-1
d_gene: .
abundance: .
CDR3aa: CTSIGTGVYEQYF
CDR3nt: TGTACCAGCATCGGGACAGGGGTATACGAGCAGTACTTC

j_gene: TRBJ1-5
v_gene: TRBV6-5
d_gene: TRBD1
abundance: .
CDR3aa: CASRPYRGVSNQPQHF
CDR3nt: TGTGCCAGCAGGCCCTACAGGGGAGTAAGCAATCAGCCCCAGCATTTT

j_gene: TRBJ2-2
v_gene: TRBV7-3
d_gene: .
abundance: medium-sized
CDR3aa: CASSLTTGELFF
CDR3nt: TGTGCCAGCAGCTTAACCACCGGGGAGCTGTTTTTT

j_gene: TRBJ1-2
v_gene: TRBV4-2
d_gene: TRBD1
abundance: few
CDR3aa: CASSQDRGMTGTGAGYTF
CDR3nt: TGTGCCAGCAGCCAAGATCGGGGGATGACCGGGACAGGGGCTGGCTACACCTTC

j_gene: TRBJ2-1
v_gene: TRBV12-3/TRBV12-4
d_gene: .
abundance: .
CDR3aa: CASSTTAAAIYNKQFF
CDR3nt: TGTGCCAGCAGCACTACGGCGGCAGCGATTTACAATAAGCAGTTCTTC

j_gene: TRBJ2-5
v_gene: TRBV11-2
d_gene: TRBD2
abundance: large
CDR3aa: CASSSQPGGSETQYF
CDR3nt: TGTGCCAGCAGCTCGCAACCGGGAGGCTCTGAGACCCAGTACTTC

j_gene: TRBJ2-4
v_gene: TRBV7-2
d_gene: TRBD2
abundance: large
CDR3aa: CASSPRLAENIQYF
CDR3nt: TGTGCCAGCAGCCCCCGGCTAGCGGAAAACATTCAGTACTTC

j_gene: TRBJ2-2
v_gene: TRBV4-3
d_gene: TRBD2
abundance: medium-sized
CDR3aa: CASSGPGLAGGANTGELFF
CDR3nt: TGCGCCAGCAGCGGACCGGGACTAGCGGGAGGGGCGAACACCGGGGAGCTGTTTTTT

j_gene: TRBJ2-7
v_gene: TRBV7-6
d_gene: TRBD2
abundance: medium-sized
CDR3aa: CASSLGAGAIEQYF
CDR3nt: TGTGCCAGCAGCTTAGGGGCGGGAGCCATAGAGCAGTACTTC

j_gene: TRBJ1-5
v_gene: TRBV30
d_gene: .
abundance: medium-sized
CDR3aa: CAWGGPSSDQPQHF
CDR3nt: TGTGCCTGGGGGGGACCGAGTTCCGATCAGCCCCAGCATTTT

j_gene: TRBJ2-1
v_gene: TRBV19
d_gene: .
abundance: .
CDR3aa: CASIGRDNEQFF
CDR3nt: TGTGCCAGTATCGGCAGGGACAATGAGCAGTTCTTC

j_gene: TRBJ2-3
v_gene: TRBV20-1
d_gene: .
abundance: large
CDR3aa: CSASRAGLIKDTQYF
CDR3nt: TGCAGTGCTTCCCGGGCCGGACTGATCAAGGATACGCAGTATTTT

j_gene: TRBJ2-5
v_gene: TRBV29-1
d_gene: TRBD2
abundance: once
CDR3aa: CSGTLAGGPETQYF
CDR3nt: TGCAGCGGGACCCTAGCGGGAGGGCCCGAGACCCAGTACTTC

j_gene: TRBJ1-1
v_gene: TRBV5-1
d_gene: TRBD1
abundance: .
CDR3aa: CASSLSGGFTEAFF
CDR3nt: TGCGCCAGCAGCTTGTCAGGGGGGTTCACTGAAGCTTTCTTT

j_gene: TRBJ1-5
v_gene: TRBV6-1
d_gene: TRBD1
abundance: .
CDR3aa: CASSDRDRGFNQPQHF
CDR3nt: TGTGCCAGCAGTGACCGGGACAGGGGGTTCAATCAGCCCCAGCATTTT

j_gene: TRBJ1-2
v_gene: TRBV12-3/TRBV12-4
d_gene: .
abundance: .
CDR3aa: CASSGRRNYGYTF
CDR3nt: TGTGCCAGCAGCGGTCGCCGAAACTATGGCTACACCTTC

j_gene: TRBJ2-2
v_gene: TRBV5-1
d_gene: TRBD2
abundance: .
CDR3aa: CASSLDMLAGLAGAPMSTGELFF
CDR3nt: TGCGCCAGCAGCTTGGATATGTTGGCGGGACTAGCGGGCGCGCCCATGAGCACCGGGGAGCTGTTTTTT

j_gene: TRBJ2-4
v_gene: TRBV7-9
d_gene: TRBD2
abundance: .
CDR3aa: CASSRRSGSDIQYF
CDR3nt: TGTGCCAGCAGCCGACGAAGCGGGAGTGACATTCAGTACTTC

j_gene: TRBJ1-5
v_gene: TRBV4-2
d_gene: .
abundance: .
CDR3aa: CASSQERGFNQPQHF
CDR3nt: TGTGCCAGCAGCCAAGAAAGGGGGTTCAATCAGCCCCAGCATTTT

j_gene: TRBJ1-2
v_gene: TRBV6-6
d_gene: .
abundance: .
CDR3aa: CASSLGVGYGYTF
CDR3nt: TGTGCCAGCAGTTTAGGGGTAGGCTATGGCTACACCTTC

j_gene: TRBJ1-3
v_gene: TRBV5-1
d_gene: .
abundance: .
CDR3aa: CASSFAFVSGNTIYF
CDR3nt: TGCGCCAGCAGTTTTGCGTTTGTCTCTGGAAACACCATATATTTT

j_gene: TRBJ1-4
v_gene: TRBV7-9
d_gene: .
abundance: large
CDR3aa: CASSLRREDEKLFF
CDR3nt: TGTGCCAGCAGCTTACGGAGGGAGGATGAAAAACTGTTTTTT

j_gene: TRBJ1-1
v_gene: TRBV5-1
d_gene: .
abundance: medium-sized
CDR3aa: CASRRAVGDTEAFF
CDR3nt: TGCGCCAGCAGGAGAGCTGTAGGGGACACTGAAGCTTTCTTT

j_gene: TRBJ1-6
v_gene: TRBV9
d_gene: .
abundance: .
CDR3aa: CASSPRDSNSPLHF
CDR3nt: TGTGCCAGCAGCCCCCGGGATAGTAATTCACCCCTCCACTTT

j_gene: TRBJ2-1
v_gene: TRBV12-3/TRBV12-4
d_gene: .
abundance: few
CDR3aa: CASSLGMRQFF
CDR3nt: TGTGCCAGCAGTCTCGGAATGCGTCAGTTCTTC

j_gene: TRBJ2-5
v_gene: TRBV12-3/TRBV12-4
d_gene: TRBD2
abundance: medium-sized
CDR3aa: CASSSPGTSGLETQYF
CDR3nt: TGTGCCAGCAGCTCTCCCGGGACTAGCGGCCTAGAGACCCAGTACTTC

j_gene: TRBJ2-4
v_gene: TRBV20-1
d_gene: .
abundance: medium-sized
CDR3aa: CSATDLAKNIQYF
CDR3nt: TGCAGTGCTACAGATTTAGCCAAAAACATTCAGTACTTC

j_gene: TRBJ2-2
v_gene: TRBV5-1
d_gene: .
abundance: .
CDR3aa: CASSSRMSDTGELFF
CDR3nt: TGCGCCAGCAGCTCCCGGATGTCGGACACCGGGGAGCTGTTTTTT

j_gene: TRBJ2-7
v_gene: TRBV7-2
d_gene: .
abundance: .
CDR3aa: CASSLAGPHGEQYF
CDR3nt: TGTGCCAGCAGCTTAGCAGGGCCCCATGGGGAGCAGTACTTC

j_gene: TRBJ2-7
v_gene: TRBV29-1
d_gene: TRBD1
abundance: few
CDR3aa: CSVEETGTAYEQYF
CDR3nt: TGCAGCGTTGAGGAAACCGGGACAGCCTACGAGCAGTACTTC

j_gene: TRBJ1-2
v_gene: TRBV3-1
d_gene: .
abundance: .
CDR3aa: CASSQTTGRGGYTF
CDR3nt: TGTGCCAGCAGCCAGACCACTGGAAGAGGAGGCTACACCTTC

j_gene: TRBJ2-7
v_gene: TRBV20-1
d_gene: TRBD2
abundance: .
CDR3aa: CSARYYLAGEYEQYF
CDR3nt: TGCAGTGCTAGATACTACTTAGCGGGGGAATACGAGCAGTACTTC

j_gene: TRBJ2-1
v_gene: TRBV5-3
d_gene: TRBD2
abundance: .
CDR3aa: CARSTGLAGDVPNNEQFF
CDR3nt: TGTGCCAGAAGCACTGGACTAGCGGGAGATGTCCCTAACAATGAGCAGTTCTTC

j_gene: TRBJ2-1
v_gene: TRBV4-2
d_gene: TRBD2
abundance: .
CDR3aa: CASAPGGRETYNEQFF
CDR3nt: TGTGCCAGCGCCCCCGGCGGGAGGGAGACTTACAATGAGCAGTTCTTC

j_gene: TRBJ2-7
v_gene: TRBV13
d_gene: .
abundance: medium-sized
CDR3aa: CASSRSPDRSTYEQYF
CDR3nt: TGTGCCAGCAGCCGGAGCCCAGACAGATCTACCTACGAGCAGTACTTC

j_gene: TRBJ1-2
v_gene: TRBV20-1
d_gene: .
abundance: .
CDR3aa: CSATGPKNYGYTF
CDR3nt: TGCAGTGCTACGGGACCAAAAAACTATGGCTACACCTTC

j_gene: TRBJ2-2
v_gene: TRBV5-5
d_gene: .
abundance: medium-sized
CDR3aa: CASSLWAEDTGELFF
CDR3nt: TGTGCCAGCAGCTTGTGGGCGGAGGACACCGGGGAGCTGTTTTTT

j_gene: TRBJ1-2
v_gene: TRBV5-1
d_gene: .
abundance: few
CDR3aa: CASSWDLHGYTF
CDR3nt: TGCGCCAGCAGCTGGGACCTCCATGGCTACACCTTC

j_gene: TRBJ2-3
v_gene: TRBV4-1
d_gene: TRBD2
abundance: .
CDR3aa: CASSRQYLAGGEADTQYF
CDR3nt: TGCGCCAGCAGCCGCCAGTATCTAGCGGGGGGGGAGGCAGATACGCAGTATTTT

j_gene: TRBJ2-3
v_gene: TRBV28
d_gene: .
abundance: .
CDR3aa: CASRNQGAADTQYF
CDR3nt: TGTGCCAGCAGAAACCAGGGTGCCGCAGATACGCAGTATTTT